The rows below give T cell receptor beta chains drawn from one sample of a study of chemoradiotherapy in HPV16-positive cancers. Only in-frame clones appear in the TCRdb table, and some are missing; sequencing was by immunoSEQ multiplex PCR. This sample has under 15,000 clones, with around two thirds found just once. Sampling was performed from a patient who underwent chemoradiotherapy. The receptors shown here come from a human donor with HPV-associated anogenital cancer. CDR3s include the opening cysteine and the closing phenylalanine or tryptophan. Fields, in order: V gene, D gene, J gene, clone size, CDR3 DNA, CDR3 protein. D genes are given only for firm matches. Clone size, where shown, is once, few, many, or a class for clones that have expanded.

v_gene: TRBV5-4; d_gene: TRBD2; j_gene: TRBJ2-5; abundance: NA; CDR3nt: TGTGCCAGCAGCCCAGAGCGGGGGAGGCAAGAGACCCAGTACTTC; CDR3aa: CASSPERGRQETQYF
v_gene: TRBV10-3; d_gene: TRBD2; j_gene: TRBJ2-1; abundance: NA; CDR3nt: TGTGCCGTATCAGGAGGGGCTAGCGGGCACAATGAGCAGTTCTTC; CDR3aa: CAVSGGASGHNEQFF
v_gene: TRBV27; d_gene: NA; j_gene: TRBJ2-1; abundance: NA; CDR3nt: TGTGCCAGCAGTGTCATCGGGAATGAGCAGTTCTTC; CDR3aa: CASSVIGNEQFF
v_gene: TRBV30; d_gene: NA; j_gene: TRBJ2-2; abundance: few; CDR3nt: TGTGCCTGGAGCCTTGTGGCCGGGGAGCTGTTTTTT; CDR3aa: CAWSLVAGELFF
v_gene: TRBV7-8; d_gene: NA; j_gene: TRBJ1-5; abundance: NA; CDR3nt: TGTGCCAGCAGACTGGGGGCGAGCAATCAGCCCCAGCATTTT; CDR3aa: CASRLGASNQPQHF
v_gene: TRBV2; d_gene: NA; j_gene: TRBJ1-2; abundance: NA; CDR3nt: TGTGCCAGCAGTCAGACAGGCACCAACTATGGCTACACCTTC; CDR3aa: CASSQTGTNYGYTF
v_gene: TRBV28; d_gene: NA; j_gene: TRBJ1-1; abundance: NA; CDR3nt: TGTGCCAGCAGACCCCCAAGCCGGGGGGAAGCTTTCTTT; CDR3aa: CASRPPSRGEAFF
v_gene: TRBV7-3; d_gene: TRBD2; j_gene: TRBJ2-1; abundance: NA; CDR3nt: TGTGCCAGCAGCTTAACCCAAGGACTAGCGGGGAATGAGCAGTTCTTC; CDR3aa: CASSLTQGLAGNEQFF
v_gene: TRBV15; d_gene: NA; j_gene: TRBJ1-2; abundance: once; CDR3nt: TGTGCCACCAGCAGAGATCGAAACGGCTACACCTTC; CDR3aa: CATSRDRNGYTF
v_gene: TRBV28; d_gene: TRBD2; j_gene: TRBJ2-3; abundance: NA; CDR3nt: TGTGCCAGCAGTTTAACTAGCGGCACAGATACGCAGTATTTT; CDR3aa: CASSLTSGTDTQYF
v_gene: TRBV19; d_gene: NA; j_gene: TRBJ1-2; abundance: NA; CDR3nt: TGTGCCAGTAGTATAGGAATACAGGAGCATGGCTACACCTTC; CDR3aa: CASSIGIQEHGYTF
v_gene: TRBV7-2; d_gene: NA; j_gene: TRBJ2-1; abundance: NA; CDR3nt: TGTGCCAGCGTGGGGATCGACAATGAGCAGTTCTTC; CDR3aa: CASVGIDNEQFF
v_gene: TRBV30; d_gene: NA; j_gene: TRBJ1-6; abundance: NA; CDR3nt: TGTGCCTGGAACCCAGTCAAGTCACCCCTCCACTTT; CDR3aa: CAWNPVKSPLHF
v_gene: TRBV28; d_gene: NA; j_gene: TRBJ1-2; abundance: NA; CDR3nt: TGTGCCAGCAGTTTAGGACCATTATATGGCTACACCTTC; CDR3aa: CASSLGPLYGYTF
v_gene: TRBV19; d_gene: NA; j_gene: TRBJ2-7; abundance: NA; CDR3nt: TGTGCCAGTAGTCGTCAGACAGACCTTCCCTACGAGCAGTACTTC; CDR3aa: CASSRQTDLPYEQYF
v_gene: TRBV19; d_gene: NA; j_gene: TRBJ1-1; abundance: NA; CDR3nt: TGTGCCAGTAGGACCAGGGATAACACTGAAGCTTTCTTT; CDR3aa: CASRTRDNTEAFF
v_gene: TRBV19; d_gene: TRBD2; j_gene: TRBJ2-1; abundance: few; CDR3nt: TGTGCCAGTAGTATGGCACTAGCGGGGGGCCCTTTCAATGAGCAGTTCTTC; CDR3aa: CASSMALAGGPFNEQFF
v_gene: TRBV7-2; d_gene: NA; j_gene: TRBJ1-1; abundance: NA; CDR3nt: TGTGCCAGCACCTTCGGGACGGGCCGAAGTGCTTTCTTT; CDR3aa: CASTFGTGRSAFF
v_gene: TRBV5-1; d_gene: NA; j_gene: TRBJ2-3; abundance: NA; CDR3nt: TGCGCCAGCCTTTCCTCTGGGTCGGCTACAGATACGCAGTATTTT; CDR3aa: CASLSSGSATDTQYF
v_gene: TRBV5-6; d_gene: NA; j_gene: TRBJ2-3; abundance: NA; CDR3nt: TGTGCCAGCAACTTGAGGGCCGGGGATACGCAGTATTTT; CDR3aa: CASNLRAGDTQYF
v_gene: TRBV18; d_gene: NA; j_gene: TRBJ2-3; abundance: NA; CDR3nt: TGTGCCAGCTCACCAGGGCAGGCGAGCACAGATACGCAGTATTTT; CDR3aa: CASSPGQASTDTQYF
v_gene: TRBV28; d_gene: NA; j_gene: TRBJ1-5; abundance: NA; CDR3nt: TGTGCCAGCAGTCTACCCCGAGGGCCCCAGCATTTT; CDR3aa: CASSLPRGPQHF
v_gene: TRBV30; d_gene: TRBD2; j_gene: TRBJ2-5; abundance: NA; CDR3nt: TGTGCCTGGAGCGGGACTAGCGGGACCCAGTACTTC; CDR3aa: CAWSGTSGTQYF
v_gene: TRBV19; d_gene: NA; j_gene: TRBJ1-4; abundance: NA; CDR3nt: TGTGCCAGTAGTATTCGGGGCACCCACCGGGAGGAAAAACTGTTTTTT; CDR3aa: CASSIRGTHREEKLFF
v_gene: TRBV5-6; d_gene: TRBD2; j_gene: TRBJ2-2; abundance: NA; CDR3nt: TGTGCCAGCAGCGAAGCAAGACTAGCGGGAGGGCCAACACCCGGGGAGCTGTTTTTT; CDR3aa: CASSEARLAGGPTPGELFF
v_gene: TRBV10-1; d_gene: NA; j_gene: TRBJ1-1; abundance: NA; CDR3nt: TGCGCCAGCAGTGAGGGGAGAGGAAAATTTAGCACTGAAGCTTTCTTT; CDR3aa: CASSEGRGKFSTEAFF
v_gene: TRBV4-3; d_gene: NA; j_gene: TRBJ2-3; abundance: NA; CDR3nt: TGCGCCAGCAGCCAAGATCGAACCAAATTGGTGACGCAGTATTTT; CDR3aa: CASSQDRTKLVTQYF
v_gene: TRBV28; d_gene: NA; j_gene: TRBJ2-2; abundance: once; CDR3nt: TGTGCCAGCAGCGGGGGACGGGCCCCGGAGCTGTTTTTT; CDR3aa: CASSGGRAPELFF
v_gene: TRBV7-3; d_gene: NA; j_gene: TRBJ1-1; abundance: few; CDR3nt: TGTGCCAGCAGCTCGACCCCTACGGACACTGAAGCTTTCTTT; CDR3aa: CASSSTPTDTEAFF
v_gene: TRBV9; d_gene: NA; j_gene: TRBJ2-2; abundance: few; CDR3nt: TGTGCCAGCAGCGTAGATGGTTGGGACGTCGCCGGGGAGCTGTTTTTT; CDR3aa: CASSVDGWDVAGELFF
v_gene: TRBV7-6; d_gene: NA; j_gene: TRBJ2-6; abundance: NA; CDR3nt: TGTGCCAGCAGCCCTATATTGGGGACCTCTGGGGCCAACGTCCTGACTTTC; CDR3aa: CASSPILGTSGANVLTF
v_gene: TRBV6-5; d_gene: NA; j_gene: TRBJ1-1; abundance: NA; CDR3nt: TGTGCCAGCAATAACCTAATGAACACTGAAGCTTTCTTT; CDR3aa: CASNNLMNTEAFF
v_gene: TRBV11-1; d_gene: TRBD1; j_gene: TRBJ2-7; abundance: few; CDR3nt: TGTGCCAGCCCGCGGCCCCGACAGGGTCTGACCGAGCAGTACTTC; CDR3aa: CASPRPRQGLTEQYF
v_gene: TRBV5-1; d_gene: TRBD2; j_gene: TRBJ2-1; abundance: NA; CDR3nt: TGCGCCAGCAGCCCGGTAGCGGGAGGTAATGAGCAGTTCTTC; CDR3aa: CASSPVAGGNEQFF
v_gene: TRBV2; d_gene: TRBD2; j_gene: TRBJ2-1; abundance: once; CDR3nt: TGTGCCAGCAAACGGACTAGCGGGAGCTCCTACAATGAGCAGTTCTTC; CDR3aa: CASKRTSGSSYNEQFF
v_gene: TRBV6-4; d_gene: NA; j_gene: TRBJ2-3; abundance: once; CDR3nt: TGTGCCAGCAGTGAGATTGTTGATCCGGCGTATACGCAGTATTTT; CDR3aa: CASSEIVDPAYTQYF
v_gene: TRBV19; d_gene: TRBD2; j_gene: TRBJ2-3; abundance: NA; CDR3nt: TGTGCCAGTAGTATGGCTAGCGGGCTCCGCACAGATACGCAGTATTTT; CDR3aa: CASSMASGLRTDTQYF
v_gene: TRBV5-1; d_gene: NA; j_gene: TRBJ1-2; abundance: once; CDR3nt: TGCGCCAGCAGCCCCGCGGGGGGGAACTATGGCTACACCTTC; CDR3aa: CASSPAGGNYGYTF
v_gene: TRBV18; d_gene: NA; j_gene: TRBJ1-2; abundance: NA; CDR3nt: TGTGCCAGCTCAAGTTCCGGGGAGTCTGGCTACACCTTC; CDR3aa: CASSSSGESGYTF